This T cell receptor (beta chain) was recorded in a study of cytomegalovirus exposure and HLA in healthy donors. Points from the study as a whole: In vitro checks showed that a few CMV-associated chains really do target CMV antigens.

Profiled with immunoSEQ multiplex PCR; TCRdb holds only in-frame clones, not every one. This table holds some 170,000 clones, just under 90% found once. Points on this clone: Its target is unknown.

V lost 6 bases and J lost 2; bases outside the gene matches: 4. The CDR3 runs 14 residues. The germline gives CDR1 SEHNR, CDR2 FQNEAQ (reference sequence). The validation cohort, a group of roughly 120 subjects, included the donors and was separate from the approximately 650-subject first cohort. The source of this sequence is a woman under 40 in good health and CMV-seronegative. Source material: PBMCs. The chain joins TRBV7-9 to TRBJ2-7; 10 bases agree with TRBD2. In nucleotides, the CDR3 is TGTGCCAGCAGACCTAGCGGGGGAGCCTACGAGCAGTACTTC. It is translated as CASRPSGGAYEQYF.